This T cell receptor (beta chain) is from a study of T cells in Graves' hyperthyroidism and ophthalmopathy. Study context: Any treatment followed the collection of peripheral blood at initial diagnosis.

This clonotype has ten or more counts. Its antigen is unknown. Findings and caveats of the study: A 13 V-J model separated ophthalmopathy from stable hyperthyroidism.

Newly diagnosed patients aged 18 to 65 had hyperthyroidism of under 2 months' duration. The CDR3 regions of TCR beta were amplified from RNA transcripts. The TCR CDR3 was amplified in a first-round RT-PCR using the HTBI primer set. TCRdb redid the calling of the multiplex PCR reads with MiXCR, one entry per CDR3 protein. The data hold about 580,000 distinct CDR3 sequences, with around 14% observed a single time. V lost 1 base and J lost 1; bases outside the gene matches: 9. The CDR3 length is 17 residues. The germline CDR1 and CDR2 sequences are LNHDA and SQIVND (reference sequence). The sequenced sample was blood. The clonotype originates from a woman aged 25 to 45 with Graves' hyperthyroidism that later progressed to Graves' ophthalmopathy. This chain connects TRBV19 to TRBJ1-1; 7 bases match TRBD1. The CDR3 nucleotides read TGTGCCAGTAGTATAGTCCTTCAGACAGGGCCGAACACTGAAGCTTTCTTT. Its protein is CASSIVLQTGPNTEAFF.